This TCR beta chain emerged from a study of T cell responses to AZD1222 COVID-19 vaccine. Trimming left V 6 bases short and J 4 bases short, with 12 bases between. The CDR3 consists of 14 residues. Germline CDR1 reads MNHNY; CDR2 reads SVGAGI (reference sequence). TCRdb's copy holds only in-frame clones and misses some; the assay was immunoSEQ multiplex PCR. The table records under 130,000 clones, 80% to 90% of them present only once. As regards this clone: As yet, its antigen is unknown.

Study conclusions and caveats: Baseline antibody screening turned up just six or seven seropositive AZD1222 recipients. Spike regions recognized by vaccine-associated CD4 TCRs spanned the protein, led by 160-218 and 743-854. White British people made up most donors, females outnumbered males, and clonal diversity was possibly underestimated.

The sample consisted of peripheral blood, taken on day 0 of AZD1222 vaccination. The J gene is TRBJ1-4, the V gene TRBV6-6; unclear D gene. The sequence was collected from an adult in good health. CDR3: CASSQQLFNEKLFF. The CDR3 DNA reads TGTGCCAGCAGCCAACAGCTTTTTAATGAAAAACTGTTTTTT.